This T cell receptor (beta chain) was obtained from a study of blood T cell repertoires in COVID-19. Study-wide context: Samples representing acute and convalescent COVID-19 were sourced from the United States, Italy and Spain. Sources were T cells, B-cell-depleted T cells, or PBMCs; the material itself was cDNA or gDNA.

Trimming took 3 bases from V and 4 from J; bases not matched to a gene: 11. The CDR3 spans 17 residues. The germline V gene encodes CDR1 SGHTA and CDR2 FQGTGA. Patients of the Seattle cohort, enrolled during active infection, were followed longitudinally. Per the original data handling: From reference gene primer amplification, estimates of nucleated cell counts were derived. The data were produced by immunoSEQ multiplex PCR, yet TCRdb's version contains in-frame clones alone and is incomplete. D and trimming come from the DNA, and the V and J calls and clone size come from that table. The sample consists of over 150,000 clones, roughly 84% of them appearing once.

This clonotype was obtained from an older woman with COVID-19, enrolled during active disease. The sequenced sample consisted of peripheral blood. The chain employs TRBV7-3 and TRBJ2-3; 9 nucleotides line up with TRBD1. The CDR3: CASSFSGNRGLSDTQYF. The CDR3, as DNA: TGTGCCAGCAGCTTTTCCGGTAACAGGGGGCTATCAGATACGCAGTATTTT.